A single sample is the source of the 26 T cell receptor beta chains below, sequenced in a study of blood T cell repertoires in COVID-19. Sequencing used immunoSEQ multiplex PCR; TCRdb keeps in-frame clones, though not all of them. The data hold 200,000 to 250,000 clones, with about 88% observed a single time. Sequencing was carried out using peripheral blood. The receptor source for this set is a man aged 40-49 years with acute or convalescent COVID-19.

The rearrangement joins TRBV20-1 to TRBJ1-2, with a weak D call TRBD1 (5 bases). Germline lookup yields CDR1 DFQATT and CDR2 SNEGSKA (reference sequence). Trimming took 5 bases from V and 8 from J, leaving 12 bases between them. The CDR3 extends over 11 amino acids. CDR3 coding DNA: TGCAGTGCTGACAGCCTTGGCGGCTACACCTTC. This encodes CSADSLGGYTF.

This clone has just one count. This rearrangement joins TRBV7-2 to TRBJ2-5; D not resolved. The CDR3 length is 13 residues. Germline loops: CDR1 SGHTA, CDR2 FQGNSA. V shed 2 bases and J shed 4 bases, with 8 bases lying between them. Here the CDR3 reads CASSLTLRETQYF. The CDR3 DNA sequence: TGTGCCAGCAGCTTAACCCTCAGAGAGACCCAGTACTTC.

The chain recombines TRBV5-4 with TRBJ1-2; 10 nucleotides align to TRBD1. Germline lookup yields CDR1 SGHNT and CDR2 YYREEE (reference sequence). The V and J ends lost 4 bases and 8 bases, in that order; junction bases with no gene match: 11. The CDR3 consists of 15 residues. The CDR3 bases are TGTGCCAGCAGCCATCCTGACAGGGGGCGTGGAGGCTACACCTTC. It is translated as CASSHPDRGRGGYTF.

V gene TRBV24-1 combines with J gene TRBJ1-2, with D possibly being TRBD1 (5 bases). V shed 3 bases and J shed 8 bases, with 9 bases lying between them. Germline V lookup: CDR1 KGHDR, CDR2 SFDVKD. The CDR3 is 12 amino acids. CDR3 nucleotides: TGTGCCACCAGTGATGATTCAGGGGGCTACACCTTC. Translated: CATSDDSGGYTF.

The V gene is TRBV7-2, the J gene TRBJ1-5; the D gene is possibly TRBD1 (5 bases). The CDR3 is 13 amino acids. The V gene's germline CDR1 is SGHTA and CDR2 FQGNSA. The V and J ends lost 5 bases and 5 bases respectively, with 10 bases between them. This chain's CDR3 is CASSQRGDQPQHF. The CDR3 bases are TGTGCCAGCAGCCAACGGGGGGATCAGCCCCAGCATTTT.

This clone turned up a few times. The chain uses TRBV9 and TRBJ2-2; TRBD2 matches at 9 bases. The CDR3 spans 17 residues. Germline-derived CDR1 and CDR2 are SGDLS and YYNGEE. Trimming at V came to 1 base and at J to 3 bases, leaving 7 bases not matched to a gene. CDR3 nucleotide sequence: TGTGCCAGCAGCGTAACTTTAGCGGGGGTCGACACCGGGGAGCTGTTTTTT. Residues: CASSVTLAGVDTGELFF. Using reference TRBV9 and TRBJ2-2 for the parts outside the CDR3, the full variable domain is DSGVTQTPKHLITATGQRVTLRCSPRSGDLSVYWYQQSLDQGLQFLIQYYNGEERAKGNILERFSAQQFPDLHSELNLSSLELGDSALYFCASSVTLAGVDTGELFFGEGSRLTVL.

V gene TRBV5-1 combines with J gene TRBJ2-7; D is possibly TRBD1 (5 bases). This CDR3 is 15 amino acids long. Trimming shortened V by 0 bases and J by 0 bases, and 10 bases separated the two germline ends. Germline assignment: CDR1 SGHRS and CDR2 YFSETQ. The DNA of the CDR3 is TGCGCCAGCAGCTTGGAGGGCGACAGCTCCTACGAGCAGTACTTC. As protein: CASSLEGDSSYEQYF.

The chain joins TRBV6-5 to TRBJ2-7; no definite D call. This CDR3 has 13 residues. With 7 bases removed from V and 2 bases from J, the gap between germline ends came to 12 bases. Per germline, CDR1 MNHEY and CDR2 SVGAGI. CDR3 DNA: TGTGCCAGCAAGCCCCCAGGAACCTACGAGCAGTACTTC. Translation: CASKPPGTYEQYF.

V gene TRBV10-2 combines with J gene TRBJ1-2; the D is unclear. Deletions cut 4 bases from V and 2 bases from J, with 5 bases between. There are 12 residues in the CDR3. In germline, CDR1 is WSHSY, CDR2 SAAADI. CDR3 nucleotide sequence: TGCGCCAGCAGTGGACACAACTATGGCTACACCTTC. Amino acids: CASSGHNYGYTF.

This chain joins TRBV6-5 and TRBJ1-2; TRBD1 is a possible D gene (5 bases). This CDR3 contains 16 residues. V dropped 0 bases and J dropped 3 bases, with 14 bases sitting between them. Germline CDR1 and CDR2: MNHEY and SVGAGI. The CDR3 nucleotides are TGTGCCAGCAGTTACTCGAGTGGAGGGGATCACTATGGCTACACCTTC. Its protein is CASSYSSGGDHYGYTF.

The genes are TRBV6-5 and TRBJ2-2; the D gene is possibly TRBD1 (6 bases). Germline V gene data show CDR1 as MNHEY and CDR2 as SVGAGI. There are 15 residues in the CDR3. Trimming removed 6 bases at V and 2 bases at J, with 13 bases between. The CDR3 sequence: CASSMTGLNTGELFF. The CDR3 DNA is TGTGCCAGCAGCATGACAGGACTCAACACCGGGGAGCTGTTTTTT.

The chain joins TRBV6-5 to TRBJ2-5; 9 nucleotides agree with TRBD2. Germline loops: CDR1 MNHEY, CDR2 SVGAGI. V dropped 3 bases and J dropped 3; count of bases not matched to a gene: 8. There are 16 residues in the CDR3. The DNA of the CDR3 is TGTGCCAGCAGTTATGGCGGGGGGGCCAAGAAAGAGACCCAGTACTTC. Encoded protein: CASSYGGGAKKETQYF.

The chain is built from TRBV30 and TRBJ2-2; D gene ambiguous. Trimming cost V 3 bases and J 1 base, with 9 bases left between them. Germline V gene sequence: CDR1 GTSNPN, CDR2 SVGIG (reference sequence). The CDR3 sequence is 14 residues long. CDR3 region: CAWRRQVNTGELFF. CDR3 bases: TGTGCCTGGAGACGGCAGGTGAACACCGGGGAGCTGTTTTTT.

This clone was recorded a few times. In nucleotides, the CDR3 is TGTGCCAGCAGCTTACCGACAGGGGGCGGTGGGGCCAACGTCCTGACTTTC. This encodes CASSLPTGGGGANVLTF. The rearrangement uses TRBV11-2 and TRBJ2-6, with 10 nucleotides matching TRBD1. The CDR3 totals 17 residues. Trimming took 2 bases from V and 3 from J; bases not matched to a gene: 4. Germline values: CDR1 SGHAT, CDR2 FQNNGV.

A single count supports this clone. This CDR3 is CASSQGAGETQYF. As DNA, the CDR3 is TGTGCCAGCAGCCAGGGGGCGGGGGAGACCCAGTACTTC. The J gene is TRBJ2-5, the V gene TRBV7-3; 8 nucleotides match TRBD1. The CDR3 extends over 13 amino acids. Germline V CDR1 and CDR2: SGHTA, FQGTGA. V gave up 5 bases and J gave up 5 bases; unmatched junction bases: 4.

The genes are TRBV18 and TRBJ2-1; tentatively, D is TRBD1 (5 bases). This CDR3 spans 14 amino acids. Trimming stripped 3 bases from V and 7 bases from J, with 13 bases between. Germline-derived CDR1 and CDR2 are KGHSH and LQKENI. CDR3 DNA sequence: TGTGCCAGCTCACCTTCAGGGCAGAAGAATGAGCAGTTCTTC. Its translation: CASSPSGQKNEQFF.

This chain joins TRBV16 and TRBJ1-3, with unresolved D. V was trimmed by 10 bases and J by 6 bases, leaving 19 bases between them. In germline, CDR1 is KGHSY, CDR2 FQNENV. CDR3 length: 14 amino acids. The DNA of the CDR3 is TGTGCCACCCCGGGGAGGCAGGAGGAAAACACCATATATTTT. It translates to CATPGRQEENTIYF.

The chain combines TRBV4-3 with TRBJ2-7; TRBD1 aligns across 9 bases. This CDR3 region has 15 residues. Germline V lookup: CDR1 LGHNA, CDR2 YSLEER. V lost 0 bases, J lost 3 bases, and 3 bases stayed unmatched. CDR3 protein: CASSQETTGGYEQYF. In DNA, the CDR3 is TGCGCCAGCAGCCAAGAAACGACAGGGGGCTACGAGCAGTACTTC.

The gene calls are TRBV5-4 and TRBJ2-1; TRBD2 is a possible D gene (6 bases). Germline values: CDR1 SGHNT, CDR2 YYREEE (reference sequence). Trimming took off 5 bases at V and 5 bases at J, with 17 bases between the two ends. The CDR3 totals 15 residues. CDR3 protein: CASSRRDLNNNEQFF. For the CDR3, the DNA is TGTGCCAGCAGTCGGCGGGACCTCAACAACAATGAGCAGTTCTTC.

V gene TRBV3-1 (or the pseudogene TRBV3-2) combines with J gene TRBJ2-2, with D possibly matching TRBD1 (6 bases). The CDR3 consists of 16 residues. Germline CDR1 and CDR2: LGHDT and YNNKEL (reference sequence). Trimming removed 7 bases at V and 1 base at J, with 16 bases between. CDR3 region: CASNLLGQKNTGELFF. The CDR3, as DNA: TGTGCCAGCAACCTTCTCGGACAGAAGAACACCGGGGAGCTGTTTTTT.

The chain joins TRBV3-1 (or the pseudogene TRBV3-2) to TRBJ1-1; TRBD1 agrees at 8 bases. CDR3 length equals 16 residues. The J segment lost 6 bases and the V segment lost 3 bases, leaving 12 bases of the junction unmatched. Germline values: CDR1 LGHDT, CDR2 YNNKEL (reference sequence). The chain's CDR3 is CASSQGRGRLFSEAFF. The CDR3 DNA sequence: TGTGCCAGCAGCCAGGGCAGGGGGCGGCTTTTTTCTGAAGCTTTCTTT.

The V call is TRBV3-1 (or the pseudogene TRBV3-2), the J call TRBJ2-1; TRBD2 matches at 9 bases. Germline CDR1 and CDR2: LGHDT and YNNKEL (reference sequence). Trimming removed 0 bases from V and 8 bases from J; junction bases left unmatched: 8. This CDR3 has 16 amino acids. As DNA, the CDR3 is TGTGCCAGCAGCCAAGATATCGGCGGGGGGGCAGATGAGCAGTTCTTC. Its protein product is CASSQDIGGGADEQFF.

This clone was found once. V is TRBV13 and J is TRBJ1-5, with 7 positions matching TRBD1. J was trimmed by 0 bases and V by 5 bases; bases with no gene match: 4. This CDR3 region has 15 residues. In germline, CDR1 is PRHDT, CDR2 FYEKMQ (reference sequence). The CDR3 region is CASSEGAYSNQPQHF. The CDR3, as DNA: TGTGCCAGCAGCGAGGGGGCTTATAGCAATCAGCCCCAGCATTTT.

The chain combines TRBV4-3 with TRBJ2-1; a weak D match, TRBD2 (6 bases). The ends were cut back, 1 base at V and 9 bases at J, with 7 bases in the middle. The CDR3 has 12 amino acids. The germline V gene encodes CDR1 LGHNA and CDR2 YSLEER. CDR3 sequence: CASSQVGGEQFF. DNA of the CDR3: TGCGCCAGCAGCCAAGTCGGGGGTGAGCAGTTCTTC.

The V gene is TRBV6-5, the J gene TRBJ1-1; 7 bases agree with TRBD1. Germline V gene lookup returns CDR1 MNHEY and CDR2 SVGAGI. With V trimmed by 6 bases and J by 3 bases, 4 bases remained unmatched. This CDR3 comprises 13 residues. The CDR3 bases are TGTGCCAGCAGGGTTGACAGGGACACTGAAGCTTTCTTT. Protein: CASRVDRDTEAFF.

The gene calls are TRBV24-1 and TRBJ1-2; D not certain. V was shortened by 6 bases and J by 0 bases, with 13 bases between the two germline ends. The CDR3 spans 15 residues. The V gene's germline CDR1 is KGHDR and CDR2 SFDVKD. The CDR3 sequence: CATSSRGASNYGYTF. CDR3 sequence (DNA): TGTGCCACCAGTTCTAGAGGAGCCTCTAACTATGGCTACACCTTC.